The clone carrying this T cell receptor beta chain was detected only a few times. Antigen: not known. This record comes from a study of T-cell reconstitution after alpha-beta-depleted transplantation in children. Findings and caveats of the study: Surviving recipient T cells and intrathymic progenitors accounted for some patients' high TCRbeta diversity at day 60. Reportedly, alpha-beta T cells present about two months post-transplant originated from several hundred expanded clones of graft origin. T-cell counts and diversity at one year post-transplant came mainly from newly produced T cells.

The CDR3 covers 14 residues. Germline CDR1 MDHEN, CDR2 SYDVKM. Trimming shortened V by 3 bases and J by 4 bases, and 12 bases separated the two germline ends. Using unique molecular identifiers, the investigators prepared the TCRbeta library. TCRdb reanalysed the PCR reads using MiXCR and keeps one entry per CDR3 protein. Among around 140,000 distinct CDR3 sequences listed, more than 8% were seen once. J is TRBJ1-1 and V is TRBV28; TRBD1 might be the D (5 bases). The source is a female patient aged 2-10 years who had a stem cell transplant for congenital amegakaryocytic thrombocytopenia, so the T cells may come from the graft donor. The sequenced sample was PBMCs, mostly from graft donor cells, obtained 180 days after TCRalphabeta/CD19-depleted stem cell transplant. CDR3 loop: CASSLIRGLTEAFF. CDR3 in DNA: TGTGCCAGCAGTTTGATAAGGGGTCTCACTGAAGCTTTCTTT.